A single TCR beta chain is shown here with its context. The antigen is undetermined. This entry is derived from a study of cytomegalovirus exposure and HLA in healthy donors. Study-level results: According to a later analysis, TCR clusters from the first cohort tended to co-occur in the roughly 120 validation repertoires.

There are 15 residues in the CDR3. Trimming left V 2 bases short and J 0 bases short, with 11 bases between. CDR1 is SGHRS, CDR2 YFSETQ, per germline. Here immunoSEQ multiplex PCR was the method, and the copy in TCRdb shows in-frame clones only, minus some. The table lists tens of thousands of clones, roughly 94% of them singletons. The source is a young woman in good health and CMV-seronegative. Sequencing was carried out using PBMCs. The chain couples TRBV5-1 to TRBJ1-1; D unresolved. The CDR3 here is CASSLFTELNTEAFF. For the CDR3, the DNA is TGCGCCAGCAGCTTATTTACCGAGCTGAACACTGAAGCTTTCTTT.